A single sample is the source of the 20 T cell receptor beta chains below, sequenced in a study of regulatory T cells in long-lasting Graves disease. Building the TCR beta libraries relied on iRepertoire HTBI primers, and CDR3 regions underwent Arm-PCR. TCRdb processed the multiplex PCR reads anew with MiXCR; each CDR3 protein has one entry. The sample yields 350,000 to 450,000 distinct CDR3 sequences, around a fifth seen once. Stated time point: persistent/refractory GD, antithyroid drugs over 5 years with positive TRAb. PBMC RNA was the source of the TCR library. This material consisted of peripheral blood mononuclear cells (PBMCs), taken when the disease was refractory, from a patient treated with antithyroid drugs. The receptors originated from a female donor with Graves disease.

The rearrangement uses TRBV20-1 and TRBJ1-1; D call uncertain. V was shortened by 2 bases and J by 1 base, with 8 bases between the two germline ends. This CDR3 has 13 amino acids. Germline V gives CDR1 DFQATT, CDR2 SNEGSKA (reference sequence). The DNA of the CDR3 is TGCAGTGCTAGACAAGTAGGGAACACTGAAGCTTTCTTT. This codes for CSARQVGNTEAFF.

CDR3 protein: CASSYNPLGPIRGNEQFF. The CDR3 bases are TGTGCCAGCAGCTATAACCCTCTGGGGCCGATTCGGGGCAATGAGCAGTTCTTC. This chain links TRBV7-8 with TRBJ2-1; D could derive from TRBD1 or TRBD2 (5 bases each). The CDR3 consists of 18 residues. The ends were cut back, 4 bases at V and 6 bases at J, with 25 bases in the middle. Looked up from germline, CDR1 is SGHVS and CDR2 is FQNEAQ. Based on the CDR3 plus reference TRBV7-8 and TRBJ2-1, the full variable domain is GAGVSQSPRYKVAKRGQDVALRCDPISGHVSLFWYQQALGQGPEFLTYFQNEAQLDKSGLPSDRFFAERPEGSVSTLKIQRTQQEDSAVYLCASSYNPLGPIRGNEQFFGPGTRLTVL.

This clonotype appeared many times. The gene calls are TRBV6-1 and TRBJ1-2; tentative D call: TRBD1 (6 bases). CDR1 and CDR2 from the germline V gene are MNHNS and SASEGT. CDR3 length: 16 amino acids. The ends were cut back, 3 bases at V and 5 bases at J, with 19 bases in the middle. CDR3: CASSEGGGRKGYGYTF. The DNA for the CDR3 is TGTGCCAGCAGTGAGGGAGGGGGGCGAAAAGGGTATGGCTACACCTTC.

The table lists this clonotype with many counts. The rearrangement joins TRBV28 to TRBJ2-7; TRBD2 agrees at 8 bases. Germline CDR1 reads MDHEN; CDR2 reads SYDVKM. The CDR3 sequence is 14 residues long. After removal of 7 bases from V and 0 bases from J, the junction contained 5 bases not matched to a gene. CDR3 amino acids: CASTPGGSSYEQYF. The CDR3 nucleotides read TGTGCCAGCACCCCGGGAGGGAGCTCCTACGAGCAGTACTTC.

The J gene is TRBJ1-4, the V gene TRBV28; possible D gene TRBD1, 6 bases. CDR3 size: 15 residues. Trimming removed 10 bases from V and 8 bases from J, with 23 bases in between. The germline V gene has CDR1 MDHEN and CDR2 SYDVKM. The chain's CDR3 is CATLQGGGYLEKLFF. Here the CDR3 DNA reads TGTGCCACCCTACAGGGAGGGGGGTATTTGGAAAAACTGTTTTTT. Based on the CDR3 plus reference TRBV28 and TRBJ1-4, the full variable domain is DVKVTQSSRYLVKRTGEKVFLECVQDMDHENMFWYRQDPGLGLRLIYFSYDVKMKEKGDIPEGYSVSREKKERFSLILESASTNQTSMYLCATLQGGGYLEKLFFGSGTQLSVL.

The V call is TRBV5-4, the J call TRBJ1-2; 8 positions agree with TRBD1. This CDR3 contains 13 residues. Germline trimming cut 5 bases from V and 6 bases from J; bases unmatched to any gene: 6. Germline CDR1 is SGHNT and CDR2 is YYREEE (reference sequence). In DNA, the CDR3 is TGTGCCAGCAGAGTCCAGGGGGCAGATGGCTACACCTTC. Translation: CASRVQGADGYTF.

The rearrangement links TRBV12-3 or TRBV12-4 to TRBJ2-1, with D possibly being TRBD2 (6 bases). The CDR3 is 14 residues long. V lost 7 bases and J lost 9, with 19 bases in between. Here the CDR3 reads CASTGGAAHSEQFF. The CDR3 DNA reads as TGTGCCAGCACCGGGGGAGCGGCCCATAGTGAGCAGTTCTTC.

The V and J genes are TRBV19 and TRBJ2-7; D uncertain. This CDR3 comprises 12 residues. V lost 3 bases and J 3 bases, leaving 6 bases between the germline ends. Germline assignment: CDR1 LNHDA and CDR2 SQIVND (reference sequence). CDR3 sequence: CASSMVGYEQYF. The CDR3 coding sequence is TGTGCCAGTAGTATGGTGGGCTACGAGCAGTACTTC. Combining the CDR3 with reference TRBV19 and TRBJ2-7 gives the whole variable domain DGGITQSPKYLFRKEGQNVTLSCEQNLNHDAMYWYRQDPGQGLRLIYYSQIVNDFQKGDIAEGYSVSREKKESFPLTVTSAQKNPTAFYLCASSMVGYEQYFGPGTRLTVT.

This clonotype was recorded many times. CDR3 coding DNA: TGTGCCAGCAGCCCCTGGGGAGGCTCGAACACCGGGGAGCTGTTTTTT. Translation gives CASSPWGGSNTGELFF. This chain uses TRBV28 with TRBJ2-2, with a possible D match to TRBD2 (6 bases). Germline CDR1 reads MDHEN; CDR2 reads SYDVKM. The CDR3 is 16 amino acids. The ends were cut back, 6 bases at V and 0 bases at J, with 14 bases in the middle.

This chain uses TRBV11-3 with TRBJ2-1; no definite D call. Germline V gene sequence: CDR1 SGHNT, CDR2 YENEEA. Between the trimmed V and J ends, which lost 0 bases and 6 bases, there was a span of 9 bases. The CDR3 contains 14 residues. The CDR3 nucleotides read TGTGCCAGCAGCTTAGATCTGTCAGTCAATGAGCAGTTCTTC. It codes for CASSLDLSVNEQFF.

The chain combines TRBV7-2 with TRBJ2-4, with D perhaps matching TRBD1 (6 bases). Per the germline V gene, CDR1 is SGHTA and CDR2 is FQGNSA. The CDR3 sequence is 17 residues long. Trimming shortened V by 5 bases and J by 2 bases, and 19 bases separated the two germline ends. The CDR3 sequence: CASSPHGGQLTKNIQYF. In DNA form, the CDR3 reads TGTGCCAGCAGCCCCCATGGGGGACAACTAACCAAAAACATTCAGTACTTC.

This clonotype has more than one count but fewer than ten. The chain recombines TRBV3-1 with TRBJ2-2; TRBD2 matches 7 bases. Germline CDR1 reads LGHDT; CDR2 reads YNNKEL (reference sequence). Trimming removed 1 base from V and 7 bases from J; junction bases left unmatched: 3. The CDR3 runs to 14 residues. The DNA of the CDR3 is TGTGCCAGCAGCCAAGGCGGGAGTGGCGGGGAGCTGTTTTTT. Its translation: CASSQGGSGGELFF.

This clonotype was seen at least ten times. The chain is built from TRBV3-1 and TRBJ2-5; the D is unclear. In germline, CDR1 is LGHDT, CDR2 YNNKEL (reference sequence). Trimming removed 1 base from V and 1 base from J, with 10 bases in between. This CDR3 has 15 residues. The CDR3 nucleotides are TGTGCCAGCAGCCAAGTGACCGCCCTCCAAGAGACCCAGTACTTC. Encoded protein: CASSQVTALQETQYF.

This clonotype was detected many times. V is TRBV27 and J is TRBJ2-5; D possibly corresponds to TRBD2 (6 bases). Germline V gene data show CDR1 as MNHEY and CDR2 as SMNVEV (reference sequence). The V end lost 5 bases, the J end lost 1 base, and 11 bases lay between the germline ends. The CDR3 is 14 amino acids. The chain's CDR3 is CASSRLGGQETQYF. DNA of the CDR3: TGTGCCAGCAGTCGCCTGGGGGGCCAAGAGACCCAGTACTTC.

This clonotype was counted between two and nine times. This rearrangement joins TRBV2 to TRBJ2-3; TRBD2 is a possible D gene (5 bases). V dropped 3 bases and J dropped 3 bases, with 10 bases sitting between them. Germline CDR1 SNHLY, CDR2 FYNNEI. The CDR3 has 14 residues. CDR3 residues: CASSDVGNTDTQYF. The CDR3 DNA follows: TGTGCCAGCAGTGACGTCGGGAATACAGATACGCAGTATTTT.

The chain is built from TRBV5-4 and TRBJ2-2; TRBD2 agrees at 12 bases. Unmatched junction bases numbered 15, after V lost 4 bases and J lost 8 bases. This CDR3 is built from 18 residues. Germline values: CDR1 SGHNT, CDR2 YYREEE (reference sequence). The CDR3 spells CASSAHPGTSGRRGELFF. DNA for the CDR3: TGTGCCAGCAGCGCCCATCCGGGAACTAGCGGGAGGAGAGGGGAGCTGTTTTTT.

This chain joins TRBV28 and TRBJ2-2, with D perhaps assigned TRBD1 or TRBD2 (6 bases each). Trimming cost V 6 bases and J 6 bases, with 20 bases left between them. Germline-derived CDR1 and CDR2 are MDHEN and SYDVKM. This CDR3 spans 16 amino acids. As DNA, the CDR3 is TGTGCCAGCAGGCCGGACAGCCTAGCGCTGCCCGGGGAGCTGTTTTTT. Protein: CASRPDSLALPGELFF.

Ten or more counts support this clonotype. The rearrangement uses TRBV29-1 and TRBJ2-7; 8 positions match TRBD2. The CDR3 sequence is 13 residues long. The germline CDR1 and CDR2 sequences are SQVTM and ANQGSEA. Trimming cost V 3 bases and J 6 bases; bases outside gene matches: 7. CDR3 region: CSVDTAGVGEQYF. CDR3 DNA sequence: TGCAGCGTTGATACAGCGGGAGTAGGCGAGCAGTACTTC.

This clonotype turned up a few times. The chain combines TRBV6-1 with TRBJ2-2; D may be TRBD1 (6 bases). Per germline, CDR1 MNHNS and CDR2 SASEGT. Trimming removed 8 bases at V and 7 bases at J, with 20 bases between. This CDR3 has 15 residues. The DNA for the CDR3 is TGTGCCAGCCTCGGAGGCAGGGGCCCTTACGGGGAGCTGTTTTTT. It is translated as CASLGGRGPYGELFF.

The chain carries TRBV5-5 and TRBJ1-2; D may be TRBD1 (6 bases). The V gene lost 0 bases and the J gene lost 8 bases, with 17 bases spanning the gap. The CDR3 length is 15 residues. Per germline, CDR1 SGHKS and CDR2 YYEKEE (reference sequence). This CDR3 reads CASSLDPATGWGYTF. CDR3 DNA: TGTGCCAGCAGCTTGGACCCCGCGACAGGTTGGGGCTACACCTTC.